This T cell receptor beta chain originates from a study of spatial heterogeneity in lung cancer. The CDR3 is made up of 13 amino acids. V was cut by 5 bases and J by 5 bases, with 12 bases left in between. The germline gives CDR1 SGHTA, CDR2 FQGNSA. Time point described: sample taken at primary tumor resection. The input material, whole RNA from tumor, nontumor lung or frozen PBMC, was sequenced unsorted. TCR cDNA molecules were tagged individually, and each one carried a unique molecular identifier. Each CDR3 protein gets one entry after TCRdb re-called the 5' RACE reads with MiXCR. The data hold about 5,400 distinct CDR3 sequences, with 34% observed a single time. This clonotype was seen a few times. This beta chain slipped into a library made for alpha chains as a stray read, so its size is not meaningful.

The V gene is TRBV7-2, the J gene TRBJ2-5; D perhaps matches TRBD2 (5 bases). This specimen was PBMCs, taken at surgery. The origin of this receptor is a female donor with early-stage non-small cell lung cancer. The CDR3 protein is CASSGTSGETQYF. For the CDR3, the DNA is TGTGCCAGCAGCGGTACTAGTGGGGAGACCCAGTACTTC.